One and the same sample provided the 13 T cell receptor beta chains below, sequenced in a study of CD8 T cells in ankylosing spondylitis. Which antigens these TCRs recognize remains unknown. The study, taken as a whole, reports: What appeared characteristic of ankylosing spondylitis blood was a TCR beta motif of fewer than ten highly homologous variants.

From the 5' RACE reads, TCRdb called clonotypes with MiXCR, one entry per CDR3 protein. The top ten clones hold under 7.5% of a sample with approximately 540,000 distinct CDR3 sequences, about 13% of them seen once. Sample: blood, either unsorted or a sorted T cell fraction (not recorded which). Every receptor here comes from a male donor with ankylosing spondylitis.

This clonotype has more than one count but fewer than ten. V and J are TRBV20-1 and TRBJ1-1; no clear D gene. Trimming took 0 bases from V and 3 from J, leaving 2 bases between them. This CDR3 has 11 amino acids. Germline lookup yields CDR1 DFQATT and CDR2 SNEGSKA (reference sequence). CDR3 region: CSAREDTEAFF. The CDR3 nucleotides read TGCAGTGCTAGAGAGGACACTGAAGCTTTCTTT.

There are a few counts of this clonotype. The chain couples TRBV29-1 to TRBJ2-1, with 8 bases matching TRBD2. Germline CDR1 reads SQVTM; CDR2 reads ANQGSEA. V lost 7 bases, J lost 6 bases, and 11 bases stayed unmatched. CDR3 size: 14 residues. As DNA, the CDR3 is TGCAGCGCGCCGGGACTAGGAACATTCAATGAGCAGTTCTTC. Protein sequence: CSAPGLGTFNEQFF.

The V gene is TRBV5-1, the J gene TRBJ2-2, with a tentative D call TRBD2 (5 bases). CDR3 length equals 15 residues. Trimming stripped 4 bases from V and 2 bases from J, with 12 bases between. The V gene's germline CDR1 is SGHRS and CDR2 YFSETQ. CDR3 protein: CASSITGVNTGELFF. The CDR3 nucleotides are TGCGCCAGCAGCATAACCGGGGTAAACACCGGGGAGCTGTTTTTT.

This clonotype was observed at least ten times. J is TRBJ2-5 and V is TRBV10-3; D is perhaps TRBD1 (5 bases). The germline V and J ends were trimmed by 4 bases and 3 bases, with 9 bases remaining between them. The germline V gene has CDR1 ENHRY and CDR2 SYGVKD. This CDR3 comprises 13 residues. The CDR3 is CAISGVGEETQYF. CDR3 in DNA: TGTGCCATCAGTGGAGTAGGGGAAGAGACCCAGTACTTC.

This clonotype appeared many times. Written as DNA, the CDR3 is TGCAGTGCCCCGGTGGGGGTCAAAAACATTCAGTACTTC. It encodes CSAPVGVKNIQYF. The rearrangement links TRBV20-1 to TRBJ2-4; TRBD1 or TRBD2 may be the D gene (5 bases each). This CDR3 is 13 amino acids long. Germline-derived CDR1 and CDR2 are DFQATT and SNEGSKA (reference sequence). V lost 6 bases and J 3 bases, leaving 12 bases between the germline ends.

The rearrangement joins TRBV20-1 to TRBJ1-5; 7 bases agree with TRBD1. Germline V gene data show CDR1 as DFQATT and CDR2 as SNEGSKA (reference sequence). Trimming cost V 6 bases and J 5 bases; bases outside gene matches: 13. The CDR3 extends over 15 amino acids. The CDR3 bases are TGCAGTGCCCTTTCTCAGGGGGTGGTTGATCAGCCCCAGCATTTT. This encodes CSALSQGVVDQPQHF.

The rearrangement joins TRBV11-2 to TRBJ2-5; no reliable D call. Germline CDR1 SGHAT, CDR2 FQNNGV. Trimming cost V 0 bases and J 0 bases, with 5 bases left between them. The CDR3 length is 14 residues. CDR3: CASSLELNQETQYF. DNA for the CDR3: TGTGCCAGCAGCTTAGAACTAAACCAAGAGACCCAGTACTTC.

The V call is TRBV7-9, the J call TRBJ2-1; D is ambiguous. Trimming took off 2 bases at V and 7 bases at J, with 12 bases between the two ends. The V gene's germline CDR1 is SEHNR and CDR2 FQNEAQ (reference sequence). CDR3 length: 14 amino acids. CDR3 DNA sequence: TGTGCCAGCAGCTTACAAGGTGGCGCTAATGAGCAGTTCTTC. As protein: CASSLQGGANEQFF. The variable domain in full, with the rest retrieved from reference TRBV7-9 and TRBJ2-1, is DTGVSQNPRHKITKRGQNVTFRCDPISEHNRLYWYRQTLGQGPEFLTYFQNEAQLEKSRLLSDRFSAERPKGSFSTLEIQRTEQGDSAMYLCASSLQGGANEQFFGPGTRLTVL.

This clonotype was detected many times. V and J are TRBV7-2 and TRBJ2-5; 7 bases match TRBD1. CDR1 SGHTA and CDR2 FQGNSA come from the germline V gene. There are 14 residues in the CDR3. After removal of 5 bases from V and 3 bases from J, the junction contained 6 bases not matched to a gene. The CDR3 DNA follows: TGTGCCAGCAGCAGGGGGCTAGCTGAAGAGACCCAGTACTTC. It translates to CASSRGLAEETQYF.

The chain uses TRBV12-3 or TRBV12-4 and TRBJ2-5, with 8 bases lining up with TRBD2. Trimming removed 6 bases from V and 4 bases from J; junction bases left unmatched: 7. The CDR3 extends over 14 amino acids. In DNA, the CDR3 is TGTGCCAGCAGAAGGAGCGGGAGCCTAGAGACCCAGTACTTC. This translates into CASRRSGSLETQYF.

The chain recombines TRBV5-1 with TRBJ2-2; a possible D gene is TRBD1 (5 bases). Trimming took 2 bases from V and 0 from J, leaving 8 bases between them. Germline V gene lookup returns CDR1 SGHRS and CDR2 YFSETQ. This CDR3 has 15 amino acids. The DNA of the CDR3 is TGCGCCAGCAGCTTCTGGGGCGCGAACACCGGGGAGCTGTTTTTT. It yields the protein CASSFWGANTGELFF.

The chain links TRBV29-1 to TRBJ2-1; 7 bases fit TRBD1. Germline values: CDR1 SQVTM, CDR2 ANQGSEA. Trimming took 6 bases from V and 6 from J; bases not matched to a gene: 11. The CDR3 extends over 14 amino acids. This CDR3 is CSVEDRRISNEQFF. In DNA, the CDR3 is TGCAGCGTAGAGGACAGGCGGATAAGCAATGAGCAGTTCTTC.

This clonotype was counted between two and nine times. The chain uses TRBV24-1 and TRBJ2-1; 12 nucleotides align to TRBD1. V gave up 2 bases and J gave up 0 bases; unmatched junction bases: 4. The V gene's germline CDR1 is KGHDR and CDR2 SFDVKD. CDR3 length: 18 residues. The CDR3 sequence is CATSDSGTGGGSYNEQFF. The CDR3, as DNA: TGTGCCACCAGTGATTCCGGGACAGGGGGCGGCTCCTACAATGAGCAGTTCTTC.